The clone carrying this T cell receptor (beta chain) has more than one count but fewer than ten. No antigen is known for it. The sample comes from a study of T-cell memory formation after mild COVID-19. Study at large: TCR clusters were largely donor specific.

Sample barcodes and UMIs were carried by the TCR alpha and TCR beta cDNA libraries that 5'RACE generated with constant-segment primers. TCRdb used MiXCR to reprocess the 5' RACE reads, holding one entry per CDR3 protein. The profile shows 190,000 or so distinct CDR3 sequences, 20% to 25% of them singletons. This CDR3 comprises 17 residues. The junction had 13 bases not matched to a gene; V was cut back by 3 bases and J by 4 bases. CDR1 and CDR2 from the germline V gene are SGDLS and YYNGEE. Whole-study results and caveats: Most CD4+ clones that shrank were in CM and EM, while CD8+ ones turned up in EMRA.

The sample taken for sequencing was PBMCs or a T cell subset sorted from them (not recorded which). V and J are TRBV9 and TRBJ2-1, with 7 bases matching TRBD2. The sequence was obtained from an adult woman who had mild COVID-19 (a few samples of this study predate the infection). Cell type and time point are not known. The CDR3 loop reads CASSAPRSGEIYNEQFF. In DNA, the CDR3 is TGTGCCAGCAGCGCTCCCCGGAGCGGGGAAATTTACAATGAGCAGTTCTTC.